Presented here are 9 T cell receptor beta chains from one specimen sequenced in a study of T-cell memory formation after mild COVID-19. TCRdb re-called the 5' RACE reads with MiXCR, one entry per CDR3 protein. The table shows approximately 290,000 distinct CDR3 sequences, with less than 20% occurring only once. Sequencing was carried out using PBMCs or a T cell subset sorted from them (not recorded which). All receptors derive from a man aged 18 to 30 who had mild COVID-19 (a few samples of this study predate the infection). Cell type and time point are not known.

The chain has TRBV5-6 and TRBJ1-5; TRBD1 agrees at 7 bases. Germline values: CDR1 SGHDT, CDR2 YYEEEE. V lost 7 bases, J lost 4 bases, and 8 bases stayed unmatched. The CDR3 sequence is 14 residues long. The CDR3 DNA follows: TGTGCCAGCGGCAACAGGGGTGCGAATCAGCCCCAGCATTTT. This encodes CASGNRGANQPQHF.

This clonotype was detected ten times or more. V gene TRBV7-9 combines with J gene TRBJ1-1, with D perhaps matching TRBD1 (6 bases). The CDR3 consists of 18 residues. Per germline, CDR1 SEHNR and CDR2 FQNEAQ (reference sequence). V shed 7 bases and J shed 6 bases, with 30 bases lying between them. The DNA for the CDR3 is TGTGCCAGCATCAAAATTTTGGGTGTGGGCAGGGGATTCCCTGAAGCTTTCTTT. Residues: CASIKILGVGRGFPEAFF. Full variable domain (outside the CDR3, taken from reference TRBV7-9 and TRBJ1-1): DTGVSQNPRHKITKRGQNVTFRCDPISEHNRLYWYRQTLGQGPEFLTYFQNEAQLEKSRLLSDRFSAERPKGSFSTLEIQRTEQGDSAMYLCASIKILGVGRGFPEAFFGQGTRLTVV.

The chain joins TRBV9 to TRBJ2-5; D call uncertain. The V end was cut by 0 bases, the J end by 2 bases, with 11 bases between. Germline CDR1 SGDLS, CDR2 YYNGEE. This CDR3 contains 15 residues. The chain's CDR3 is CASSVVSGQQETQYF. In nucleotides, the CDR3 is TGTGCCAGCAGCGTAGTATCCGGGCAGCAAGAGACCCAGTACTTC.

CDR3 coding DNA: TGTGCCAGCAGTAGAAGCGGGGGGGCTGAGACCCAGTACTTC. This translates into CASSRSGGAETQYF. This chain uses TRBV6-2 or TRBV6-3 with TRBJ2-5; 10 bases are shared with TRBD2. V was pared by 5 bases and J by 5 bases, with 5 bases of the junction left unmatched. The CDR3 has 14 amino acids. Germline loops: CDR1 MNHEY, CDR2 SVGEGT.

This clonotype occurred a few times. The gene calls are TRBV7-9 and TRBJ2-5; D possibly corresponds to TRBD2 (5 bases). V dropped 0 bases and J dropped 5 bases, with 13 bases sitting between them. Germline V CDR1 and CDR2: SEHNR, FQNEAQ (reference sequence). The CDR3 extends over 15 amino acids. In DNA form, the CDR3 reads TGTGCCAGCAGCTTAGCGGAATTCGGGATGGAGACCCAGTACTTC. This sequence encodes CASSLAEFGMETQYF.

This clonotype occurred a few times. CDR3: CASSYHPVSGNTIYF. Written as DNA, the CDR3 is TGTGCCAGCAGTTACCACCCCGTCTCTGGAAACACCATATATTTT. The V and J genes are TRBV6-5 and TRBJ1-3, with D uncertain. There are 15 residues in the CDR3. CDR1 and CDR2 from the germline V gene are MNHEY and SVGAGI. V was cut by 2 bases and J by 0 bases, with 8 bases left in between.

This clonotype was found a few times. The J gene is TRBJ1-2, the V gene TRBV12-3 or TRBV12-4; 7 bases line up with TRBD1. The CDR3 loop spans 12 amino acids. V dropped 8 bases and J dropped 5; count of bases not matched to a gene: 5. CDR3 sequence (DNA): TGTGCCAGCGGTCCGACAGGGTATGGCTACACCTTC. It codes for CASGPTGYGYTF.

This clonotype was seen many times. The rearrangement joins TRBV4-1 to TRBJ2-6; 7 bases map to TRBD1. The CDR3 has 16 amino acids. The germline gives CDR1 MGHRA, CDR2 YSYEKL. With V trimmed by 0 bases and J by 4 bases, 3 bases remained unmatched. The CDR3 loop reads CASSQEGGVGANVLTF. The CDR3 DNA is TGCGCCAGCAGCCAAGAAGGGGGCGTAGGGGCCAACGTCCTGACTTTC.

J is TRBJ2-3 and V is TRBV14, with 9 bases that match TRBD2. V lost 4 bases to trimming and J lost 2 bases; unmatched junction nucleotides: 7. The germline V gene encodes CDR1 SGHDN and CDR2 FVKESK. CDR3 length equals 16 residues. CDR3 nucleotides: TGTGCCAGCAGCCTAAGAGGCGGGGGGGTCACAGATACGCAGTATTTT. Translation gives CASSLRGGGVTDTQYF.